This T cell receptor (beta chain) emerged from a study of OX40 agonist ivuxolimab in advanced cancers. Trimming stripped 1 base from V and 9 bases from J, with 10 bases between. The CDR3 extends over 14 amino acids. Germline CDR1 reads SEHNR; CDR2 reads FQNEAQ (reference sequence). Sequencing used immunoSEQ multiplex PCR; TCRdb keeps in-frame clones, though not all of them. The profile covers some 11,000 clones, with roughly 80% appearing a single time and about 14% taken by the ten largest. The origin of this receptor is an adult with an advanced solid tumor such as melanoma, head and neck, liver or kidney cancer. V usage is TRBV7-9 and J usage is TRBJ1-6; D gene unclear. Sequences were derived from CD4+ or CD8+ T cells sorted from blood, sampled in a trial of the OX40 agonist ivuxolimab. The CDR3 nucleotides read TGTGCCAGCAGCTTAGTGCGGCCGATTTCACCCCTCCACTTT. It is translated as CASSLVRPISPLHF.